These 18 T cell receptor beta chains came from one sample sequenced in a study of blood T cell repertoires in COVID-19. Some clones are missing from TCRdb's copy, which holds only in-frame ones; the method was immunoSEQ multiplex PCR. The sample has fewer than 65,000 clones, 80% to 90% seen once. The sequencing sample was made of peripheral blood. These receptors originate from a woman aged 60 to 75 with COVID-19, enrolled during active disease.

The rearrangement uses TRBV10-3 and TRBJ1-2; TRBD1 matches at 12 bases. After removal of 4 bases from V and 7 bases from J, the junction contained 7 bases not matched to a gene. Germline CDR1 is ENHRY and CDR2 is SYGVKD. The CDR3 runs 15 residues. DNA for the CDR3: TGTGCCATCAGTGTGGGACAGGGGGCGCGTAGTGGCTACACCTTC. It translates to CAISVGQGARSGYTF.

The chain is built from TRBV12-3 or TRBV12-4 and TRBJ2-7, with 7 bases lining up with TRBD1. V shed 5 bases and J 1 base; nucleotides not matched to a gene: 2. CDR3 size: 13 residues. The CDR3 sequence is CASSRDRSYEQYF. In DNA, the CDR3 is TGTGCCAGCAGTAGGGACAGATCCTACGAGCAGTACTTC.

The genes are TRBV3-1 (or the pseudogene TRBV3-2) and TRBJ2-1, with D perhaps matching TRBD2 (5 bases). This CDR3 region has 14 residues. Between the trimmed V and J ends, which lost 1 base and 9 bases, there was a span of 13 bases. Germline V CDR1 and CDR2: LGHDT, YNNKEL (reference sequence). CDR3: CASSQGLRGSEQFF. The CDR3 region has the DNA TGTGCCAGCAGCCAAGGATTACGAGGGAGTGAGCAGTTCTTC.

The rearrangement uses TRBV2 and TRBJ1-1; 10 positions match TRBD1. J gave up 5 bases and V 7 bases, and 7 bases lay outside the gene matches. The CDR3 spans 14 residues. CDR1 is SNHLY, CDR2 FYNNEI, per germline. The CDR3 DNA follows: TGTGCCAGCACCCCGGACAGGGGGGGGACTGAAGCTTTCTTT. As protein: CASTPDRGGTEAFF.

This chain links TRBV9 with TRBJ2-1; D is perhaps TRBD2 (6 bases). Trimming shortened V by 0 bases and J by 11 bases, and 12 bases separated the two germline ends. This CDR3 has 13 residues. CDR1 is SGDLS and CDR2 is YYNGEE in the germline V gene. The CDR3: CASSVEGLGKQFF. In DNA, the CDR3 is TGTGCCAGCAGCGTAGAGGGACTGGGGAAGCAGTTCTTC.

The rearrangement uses TRBV28 and TRBJ1-5; D not resolved. From germline, CDR1 is MDHEN and CDR2 SYDVKM. With 5 bases removed from V and 0 bases from J, the gap between germline ends came to 8 bases. The CDR3 spans 14 residues. CDR3: CASSGSRSNQPQHF. As DNA, the CDR3 is TGTGCCAGCAGTGGCTCCCGTAGCAATCAGCCCCAGCATTTT. The full variable domain, rest sourced from reference TRBV28 and TRBJ1-5, is DVKVTQSSRYLVKRTGEKVFLECVQDMDHENMFWYRQDPGLGLRLIYFSYDVKMKEKGDIPEGYSVSREKKERFSLILESASTNQTSMYLCASSGSRSNQPQHFGDGTRLSIL.

CDR3: CASSRDSGTYNEQFF. CDR3 coding DNA: TGTGCCAGCAGCCGCGATAGCGGGACCTACAATGAGCAGTTCTTC. The rearrangement joins TRBV7-3 to TRBJ2-1; TRBD2 aligns across 8 bases. V was clipped by 5 bases and J by 2 bases; unmatched bases: 5. Germline assignment: CDR1 SGHTA and CDR2 FQGTGA. The CDR3 is 15 residues long.

The J gene is TRBJ1-3, the V gene TRBV5-6; D gene ambiguous. V lost 0 bases, J lost 0 bases, and 7 bases lay in between. The CDR3 sequence is 15 residues long. From germline, CDR1 is SGHDT and CDR2 YYEEEE. CDR3 coding DNA: TGTGCCAGCAGCTTGGTTCCACTCTCTGGAAACACCATATATTTT. This sequence encodes CASSLVPLSGNTIYF.

The chain has TRBV4-3 and TRBJ2-3, with 12 nucleotides matching TRBD2. This CDR3 is 17 amino acids long. Per the germline V gene, CDR1 is LGHNA and CDR2 is YSLEER. Trimming cost V 4 bases and J 4 bases; bases outside gene matches: 9. The CDR3 nucleotides are TGCGCCAGCAGCCCCTACTCGACTAGCGGGAGATCAGATACGCAGTATTTT. Protein: CASSPYSTSGRSDTQYF.

This clone was seen only once. The chain has TRBV11-2 and TRBJ2-4; 8 nucleotides line up with TRBD2. This CDR3 is 16 amino acids long. Germline CDR1 is SGHAT and CDR2 is FQNNGV. The trim removed 3 bases at V and 8 bases at J, leaving 12 bases unmatched. DNA for the CDR3: TGTGCCAGCAGCTTTTACACAACGGGAGGGCCAGACATTCAGTACTTC. Encoded protein: CASSFYTTGGPDIQYF. Full variable domain (outside the CDR3, taken from reference TRBV11-2 and TRBJ2-4): EAGVAQSPRYKIIEKRQSVAFWCNPISGHATLYWYQQILGQGPKLLIQFQNNGVVDDSQLPKDRFSAERLKGVDSTLKIQPAKLEDSAVYLCASSFYTTGGPDIQYFGAGTRLSVL.

The chain employs TRBV10-3 and TRBJ1-2, with D possibly being TRBD1 (6 bases). Germline V CDR1 and CDR2: ENHRY, SYGVKD. The CDR3 is 14 residues long. Between the trimmed V and J ends, which lost 10 bases and 8 bases, there was a span of 23 bases. The CDR3 region is CATRTASMEYGYTF. The CDR3 nucleotides are TGTGCCACCCGGACAGCCTCTATGGAGTACGGCTACACCTTC.

This clone has more than one count but fewer than ten. The V gene is TRBV4-2, the J gene TRBJ2-7, with TRBD2 matching 9 bases. Looked up from germline, CDR1 is LGHNA and CDR2 is YNFKEQ. V trimming: 0 bases; J trimming: 1 base; junction bases outside the gene matches: 1. The CDR3 covers 15 residues. The CDR3 DNA is TGTGCCAGCAGCCAAGATCTAGCGGGATCCTACGAGCAGTACTTC. Its protein product is CASSQDLAGSYEQYF.

The chain links TRBV6-5 to TRBJ1-4; D gene unclear. Germline V gene sequence: CDR1 MNHEY, CDR2 SVGAGI. The CDR3 has 14 amino acids. V was cut by 6 bases and J by 6 bases, with 14 bases left in between. The CDR3 here is CASRSTPEDEKLFF. In nucleotides, the CDR3 is TGTGCCAGCAGGTCCACACCGGAGGATGAAAAACTGTTTTTT.

This clone was counted once. The chain joins TRBV2 to TRBJ1-1, with 7 bases aligning to TRBD1. The J segment lost 0 bases and the V segment lost 6 bases, leaving 7 bases of the junction unmatched. Germline CDR1 and CDR2: SNHLY and FYNNEI. The CDR3 consists of 15 residues. Written as DNA, the CDR3 is TGTGCCAGCAGCTTACAACAGGGGCTGAACACTGAAGCTTTCTTT. It codes for CASSLQQGLNTEAFF.

The chain couples TRBV7-2 to TRBJ1-1, with D possibly matching TRBD1 (6 bases). The CDR3 loop spans 15 amino acids. V dropped 6 bases and J dropped 11 bases, with 25 bases sitting between them. CDR1 and CDR2 (germline): SGHTA, FQGNSA. The CDR3 DNA sequence: TGTGCCAGCAGAAGGGGACCGGGACAAGGAGTCGGGGCTTTCTTT. Translation: CASRRGPGQGVGAFF.

CDR3 coding DNA: TGCGCCAGCAGTGAGCGGGAGGGCTACGAGCAGTACTTC. Its protein product is CASSEREGYEQYF. This rearrangement joins TRBV10-1 to TRBJ2-7; 8 nucleotides align to TRBD2. The V gene end was trimmed by 2 bases and the J gene end by 3 bases; junction bases not matched to a gene: 0. This CDR3 is 13 amino acids long. Per germline, CDR1 WNHNN and CDR2 SYGVQD (reference sequence).

The V and J genes are TRBV9 and TRBJ2-2; 7 bases map to TRBD1. The CDR3 has 14 amino acids. Germline assignment: CDR1 SGDLS and CDR2 YYNGEE. With V trimmed by 5 bases and J by 5 bases, 6 bases remained unmatched. CDR3 residues: CASSEQGKTGELFF. The CDR3, as DNA: TGTGCCAGCAGTGAACAGGGGAAAACCGGGGAGCTGTTTTTT.

The gene calls are TRBV6-2 or TRBV6-3 and TRBJ1-1, with a possible D match to TRBD1 (5 bases). This CDR3 spans 13 amino acids. The V gene lost 5 bases and the J gene lost 8 bases, with 15 bases spanning the gap. Per germline, CDR1 MNHEY and CDR2 SVGEGT. CDR3 sequence reads: CASSQDTAKEAFF. The DNA of the CDR3 is TGTGCCAGCAGTCAGGACACGGCTAAAGAAGCTTTCTTT.